This T cell receptor beta chain is from a study of blood T cells in healthy people across ages. Regarding the study as a whole: TCR beta diversity per million T cells fell roughly linearly with age.

Total RNA extraction produced at least 6 micrograms (per sample) for the study. A sample-barcoded 5' primer and a J-beta primer mix were used in a second PCR of roughly 6 to 12 cycles. TCRdb analysed the 5' RACE reads with MiXCR anew, one entry per CDR3 protein. The sample carries some 1,500,000 distinct CDR3 sequences, around 40% recorded once. In germline, CDR1 is DFQATT, CDR2 SNEGSKA (reference sequence). Trimming cost V 1 base and J 2 bases, with 12 bases left between them. The CDR3 is 14 residues long. Only a few counts were recorded for this clonotype. The antigen is not known. The chain links TRBV20-1 to TRBJ2-7; a possible D gene is TRBD1 (6 bases). Sequenced material: blood. The sequence was obtained from a woman aged 18-30 years in good health. The CDR3: CSARAAQGAYEQYF. CDR3 DNA sequence: TGCAGTGCTAGAGCGGCACAGGGTGCCTACGAGCAGTACTTC.